This T cell receptor beta chain is drawn from a study of T cell responses to AZD1222 COVID-19 vaccine. Notes on the study in general: Baseline seropositives among AZD1222 recipients totaled only six or seven. Unmutated regions of variants are reportedly targeted by nearly half of spike-specific TCRs.

This clone was seen once. Its antigen is unknown. CDR3 size: 14 residues. The germline gives CDR1 SEHNR, CDR2 FQNEAQ (reference sequence). The germline V and J ends were trimmed by 1 base and 4 bases, with 11 bases remaining between them. Libraries were prepared by immunoSEQ multiplex PCR; TCRdb keeps only in-frame clonotypes and omits some of them. The sample yields approximately 130,000 clones, 92% seen once. The clonotype originates from an adult in good health. The chain recombines TRBV7-9 with TRBJ2-7; D is unclear. The specimen comprised peripheral blood, sampled on day 0 of AZD1222 vaccination. This CDR3 is CASSLGPRHYEQYF. DNA for the CDR3: TGTGCCAGCAGCTTAGGGCCTCGACATTACGAGCAGTACTTC.